Described below is a single TCR beta chain sequence and its context. Its antigen has not been determined. It has no much larger one-base neighbor in the sample; base qualities were not kept. Based on the germline V gene, the CDR1 and CDR2 sequences are MDHEN and SYDVKM. Including cysteine and phenylalanine, the CDR3 has 15 amino acids. Here the CDR3 DNA is all that survives: 45 bases in frame from base 1. The junction shows trimming of 7 bases on V and 2 bases on J, and the gene matches do not reach 9 bases of it. The trial excluded patients who had a history of autoimmune disease or were on systemic immunosuppression. Peripheral blood for TCR sequencing was collected from all dose cohorts at baseline, on cycle 4 day 1, and on cycle 7 day 1. Samples were obtained from an open-label, multicenter, first-in-human phase I dose-escalation trial of ivuxolimab. The trial enrolled adults with locally advanced or metastatic head and neck squamous cell, hepatocellular, melanoma or renal cell carcinoma. Before TCR sequencing, CD4+ T cells and CD8+ T cells from peripheral blood were sorted into separate populations.

This sample was taken from a study of OX40 agonist ivuxolimab in advanced cancers. As for the study more broadly: Ivuxolimab was an agonistic, fully human IgG2 monoclonal antibody directed against OX40 (CD134), a costimulatory receptor. Among the roughly 54 dose-escalation patients, 19 had hepatocellular carcinoma, 15 melanoma, 9 renal cell carcinoma and 9 head and neck cancer. Partial responses were achieved by three dose-escalation patients, of whom one had hepatocellular carcinoma and two had cutaneous melanoma. Intravenous ivuxolimab was administered to patients every 2 weeks at six dose levels: 0.01, 0.1, 0.3, 1.5, 3 and 10 mg/kg. The monotherapy dose-escalation portion (N ≈ 50 patients) of the phase I ivuxolimab trial is reported in the paper. In the dose-escalation cohort, 82.7% of patients were male, and the mean age was approximately 60 years, with a range of roughly 20 to 80. Peripheral TCRbeta sequencing was intended to test whether TCR sequence diversity was altered and clonal T-cell expansion was caused by ivuxolimab. Patients were allowed to have had prior anti-PD-1, anti-PD-L1 or anti-CTLA-4 therapy, and approximately 40% of the dose-escalation patients had previously received checkpoint inhibitors.

Findings and caveats that apply to the study as a whole: Low levels of normalized T-cell clonal expansion were also seen in some nonresponding patients. In the 0.1-3.0 mg/kg groups, partial responders had among the lowest normalized peripheral clonal expansion, particularly in CD8+ T cells. On average, CD8+ T cells showed more expanded clones than CD4+ T cells after ivuxolimab. At doses from 0.1 to 3.0 mg/kg, clonal expansion was seen in both CD4+ and CD8+ blood T cells between baseline and week 6. Which antigens the clonally expanded peripheral T cells were specific for was not determined.

Genomic DNA was isolated from the sorted cells so that the TCRbeta CDR3 region could be sequenced. TCRbeta CDR3 regions were sequenced using the immunoSEQ Assay. Imported from immuneACCESS, the table was reduced by TCRdb to in-frame sequences with V and J called. These copies leave out some clones; in studies compared against another copy, an unresolved V gene accounts for under half, and the cause of the remainder is not known. The sample table holds 70,000 to 75,000 clones, of which just over 85% were seen once. The ten largest clones represent more than 2.5% of the sample. The chain links TRBV28 with TRBJ2-3, with TRBD2 matching 7 junction bases. The sequence was collected from an adult with an advanced solid tumor such as melanoma, head and neck, liver or kidney cancer. Sequencing used CD4+ or CD8+ T cells sorted from blood, obtained in a trial of the OX40 agonist ivuxolimab. The DNA is as follows: TGTGCCAGCATGGGGGGGGACTTCCTCACAGATACGCAGTATTTT. This is translated as CASMGGDFLTDTQYF.